This paragraph reports one T cell receptor (beta chain). Its specificity is unknown. These data are taken from a study of T cells in localized non-small cell lung cancer. General observations from the study: The highest T cell clonality was in uninvolved adjacent lung, above tumor. The tumor had only one region sequenced, so heterogeneity remains possible.

The CDR3 totals 15 residues. The germline V gene has CDR1 SGHRS and CDR2 YFSETQ. V shed 4 bases and J shed 4 bases, with 14 bases lying between them. Generated by immunoSEQ multiplex PCR, the TCRdb table keeps only in-frame clones and is missing some. Of tens of thousands of clones listed, 90% are singletons. This sequence was found in a woman aged 35 to 75 with stage I lung adenocarcinoma. The J gene is TRBJ2-2, the V gene TRBV5-1, with D perhaps matching TRBD1 (6 bases). The material sequenced was peripheral blood, taken before any cancer treatment. The CDR3: CASSGPTGLTGELFF. The CDR3 bases are TGCGCCAGCAGCGGCCCGACAGGCCTCACCGGGGAGCTGTTTTTT.